These 14 T cell receptor beta chains originate from one sample sequenced in a study of T cell responses to AZD1222 COVID-19 vaccine. Sequencing used immunoSEQ multiplex PCR; TCRdb keeps in-frame clones, though not all of them. The sample holds roughly 140,000 clones, 90% seen once. Sequencing was performed on peripheral blood, taken 28 days after the second AZD1222 dose. The origin of the receptors is an adult who received the AZD1222 COVID-19 vaccine.

The chain carries TRBV7-6 and TRBJ2-2; 9 nucleotides match TRBD2. Germline V gives CDR1 SGHVS, CDR2 FNYEAQ. V trimming: 5 bases; J trimming: 6 bases; junction bases outside the gene matches: 13. The CDR3 spans 17 residues. The CDR3 reads CASSRQMIAGDPGELFF. The CDR3 region has the DNA TGTGCCAGCAGCCGACAAATGATAGCGGGAGATCCCGGGGAGCTGTTTTTT. The full variable domain, rest sourced from reference TRBV7-6 and TRBJ2-2, is GAGVSQSPRYKVTKRGQDVALRCDPISGHVSLYWYRQALGQGPEFLTYFNYEAQQDKSGLPNDRFSAERPEGSISTLTIQRTEQRDSAMYRCASSRQMIAGDPGELFFGEGSRLTVL.

This chain uses TRBV3-1 (or the pseudogene TRBV3-2) with TRBJ2-7; D not certain. CDR3 length: 15 amino acids. Between the trimmed V and J ends, which lost 0 bases and 0 bases, there was a span of 9 bases. The germline gives CDR1 LGHDT, CDR2 YNNKEL (reference sequence). CDR3 coding DNA: TGTGCCAGCAGCCAAGATTTCCAGGTCTCCTACGAGCAGTACTTC. Amino acids: CASSQDFQVSYEQYF.

This sequence joins TRBV4-1 and TRBJ2-5; possibly TRBD2 for D (6 bases). Trimming removed 4 bases at V and 2 bases at J, with 14 bases between. The CDR3 sequence is 15 residues long. In germline, CDR1 is MGHRA, CDR2 YSYEKL. CDR3 DNA sequence: TGCGCCAGCAGCCGATCCCGGGACTTACAAGAGACCCAGTACTTC. Its translation is CASSRSRDLQETQYF.

The J gene is TRBJ2-3, the V gene TRBV5-6; TRBD2 might be the D (5 bases). The germline V gene has CDR1 SGHDT and CDR2 YYEEEE. Trimming shortened V by 4 bases and J by 6 bases, and 9 bases separated the two germline ends. This CDR3 contains 12 residues. The CDR3 here is CASSPLADTQYF. CDR3 coding DNA: TGTGCCAGCAGCCCCTTAGCGGATACGCAGTATTTT.

This sequence joins TRBV3-1 (or the pseudogene TRBV3-2) and TRBJ1-3; D is ambiguous. Trimming took 4 bases from V and 0 from J, leaving 22 bases between them. CDR3 length: 19 residues. Germline-derived CDR1 and CDR2 are LGHDT and YNNKEL (reference sequence). The CDR3 here is CASSPSRDARVHSGNTIYF. The CDR3 bases are TGTGCCAGCAGCCCTAGCCGAGATGCCCGCGTCCACTCTGGAAACACCATATATTTT.

This clone has more than one count but fewer than ten. Other nucleotide sequences in the sample specify the same CDR3. The V call is TRBV10-1, the J call TRBJ1-1; D ambiguous. The V gene lost 3 bases and the J gene lost 4 bases, with 9 bases spanning the gap. The germline V gene encodes CDR1 WNHNN and CDR2 SYGVQD (reference sequence). This CDR3 contains 13 residues. The CDR3 sequence is CASSEGRPTEAFF. CDR3 coding DNA: TGCGCCAGCAGTGAAGGCAGGCCCACTGAAGCTTTCTTT.

This chain uses TRBV19 with TRBJ1-6; 8 bases are shared with TRBD1. Looked up from germline, CDR1 is LNHDA and CDR2 is SQIVND (reference sequence). The CDR3 is 17 residues long. J gave up 10 bases and V 5 bases, and 16 bases lay outside the gene matches. The CDR3 coding sequence is TGTGCCAGTAGTTCCCGGACAGGGAGAGGGATAGACTCACCCCTCCACTTT. The encoded protein is CASSSRTGRGIDSPLHF.

The V call is TRBV30, the J call TRBJ1-1; TRBD1 matches at 11 bases. This CDR3 contains 14 residues. Losses at the gene ends were 8 bases for V and 0 bases for J; bases not matched to a gene: 5. Germline assignment: CDR1 GTSNPN and CDR2 SVGIG (reference sequence). Written as DNA, the CDR3 is TGTGCCCAGGGGACAGGGGGACTGAACACTGAAGCTTTCTTT. It specifies CAQGTGGLNTEAFF.

The chain uses TRBV6-5 and TRBJ2-6, with no clear D. V was trimmed by 3 bases and J by 2 bases, leaving 5 bases between them. Germline CDR1 MNHEY, CDR2 SVGAGI. The CDR3 covers 14 residues. The CDR3 nucleotides are TGTGCCAGCAGTTATGGACCTGGGGCCAACGTCCTGACTTTC. Amino acid sequence: CASSYGPGANVLTF.

The chain employs TRBV2 and TRBJ2-1, with 8 nucleotides matching TRBD2. V lost 8 bases and J lost 4; bases outside the gene matches: 10. Germline values: CDR1 SNHLY, CDR2 FYNNEI. The CDR3 extends over 15 amino acids. In DNA form, the CDR3 reads TGTGCCAGCCCACTTCTAGCGGGCAAGTACAATGAGCAGTTCTTC. It codes for CASPLLAGKYNEQFF.

Concerning this clone: Other DNA sequences from this sample encode an identical CDR3 as well. The chain employs TRBV20-1 and TRBJ1-2, with D maybe TRBD1 (5 bases). Trimming took 3 bases from V and 6 from J, leaving 8 bases between them. This CDR3 region has 11 residues. Germline CDR1 and CDR2: DFQATT and SNEGSKA (reference sequence). CDR3 protein: CSASLGDGYTF. CDR3 sequence (DNA): TGCAGTGCTAGTTTGGGGGATGGCTACACCTTC.

This clone was observed once. The chain is built from TRBV28 and TRBJ2-5, with a tentative D call TRBD2 (6 bases). Trimming left V 6 bases short and J 5 bases short, with 16 bases between. The CDR3 is made up of 14 amino acids. Looked up from germline, CDR1 is MDHEN and CDR2 is SYDVKM. The CDR3 protein is CASRIPGLRETQYF. In DNA form, the CDR3 reads TGTGCCAGCAGAATACCGGGACTCCGGGAGACCCAGTACTTC. The variable domain in full, with the rest retrieved from reference TRBV28 and TRBJ2-5, is DVKVTQSSRYLVKRTGEKVFLECVQDMDHENMFWYRQDPGLGLRLIYFSYDVKMKEKGDIPEGYSVSREKKERFSLILESASTNQTSMYLCASRIPGLRETQYFGPGTRLLVL.

This chain joins TRBV5-6 and TRBJ1-6, with D hard to call. CDR1 and CDR2 from the germline V gene are SGHDT and YYEEEE. This CDR3 is 14 amino acids long. The ends were cut back, 3 bases at V and 6 bases at J, with 10 bases in the middle. CDR3 nucleotide sequence: TGTGCCAGCAGCTCGCTAGGGTTTAATTCACCCCTCCACTTT. It is translated as CASSSLGFNSPLHF.

The chain joins TRBV2 to TRBJ1-3; D unclear. Trimming cost V 2 bases and J 6 bases, with 14 bases left between them. CDR3 length equals 15 residues. Germline V gene sequence: CDR1 SNHLY, CDR2 FYNNEI. CDR3 region: CASSEQNSPENTIYF. CDR3 in DNA: TGTGCCAGCAGTGAACAGAATTCGCCGGAAAACACCATATATTTT. Drawing the rest from reference TRBV2 and TRBJ1-3, the complete variable domain is EPEVTQTPSHQVTQMGQEVILRCVPISNHLYFYWYRQILGQKVEFLVSFYNNEISEKSEIFDDQFSVERPDGSNFTLKIRSTKLEDSAMYFCASSEQNSPENTIYFGEGSWLTVV.